One sample yielded the 11 T cell receptor beta chains listed below, sequenced in a study of cytomegalovirus exposure and HLA in healthy donors. With 60 Vbeta and 13 Jbeta primers, the PCR was carried out. Clones were read by immunoSEQ multiplex PCR, and TCRdb kept only the in-frame ones, dropping some. This table has roughly 110,000 clones, approximately 82% appearing once. Sequenced material: PBMCs. All receptors derive from a man between 40 and 49 years old in good health and CMV-seronegative.

The rearrangement uses TRBV7-8 and TRBJ2-1, with a tentative D call TRBD1 (7 bases). The germline CDR1 and CDR2 sequences are SGHVS and FQNEAQ. The V end lost 1 base, the J end lost 12 bases, and 16 bases lay between the germline ends. This CDR3 comprises 14 residues. CDR3 residues: CASSLGGQDGGQFF. The CDR3 DNA follows: TGTGCCAGCAGCTTAGGTGGACAGGACGGGGGGCAGTTCTTC.

This clone was counted a few times. The chain carries TRBV29-1 and TRBJ2-2; tentatively, D is TRBD1 (6 bases). The CDR3 has 13 amino acids. Germline CDR1 and CDR2: SQVTM and ANQGSEA. V was pared by 3 bases and J by 5 bases, with 10 bases between. The CDR3 sequence is CSVEGHTTGELFF. The CDR3 DNA sequence: TGCAGCGTTGAGGGACATACTACCGGGGAGCTGTTTTTT.

The chain uses TRBV6-6 and TRBJ1-5, with 8 bases that match TRBD1. V trimming: 5 bases; J trimming: 2 bases; junction bases outside the gene matches: 5. The CDR3 extends over 15 amino acids. Germline CDR1 is MNHNY and CDR2 is SVGAGI (reference sequence). The CDR3 is CASSTQDRGNQPQHF. The CDR3 nucleotides are TGTGCCAGCAGTACTCAGGACAGGGGCAATCAGCCCCAGCATTTT.

This clone was seen only once. The V call is TRBV7-6, the J call TRBJ2-5, with 7 bases lining up with TRBD1. CDR3 length: 15 amino acids. The J segment lost 5 bases and the V segment lost 0 bases, leaving 6 bases of the junction unmatched. Per the germline V gene, CDR1 is SGHVS and CDR2 is FNYEAQ. The CDR3, as DNA: TGTGCCAGCAGCTTAGCTCAGACAGGGTATGAGACCCAGTACTTC. Amino acid sequence: CASSLAQTGYETQYF.

J is TRBJ2-1 and V is TRBV6-6; the D gene is possibly TRBD2 (5 bases). This CDR3 spans 12 amino acids. Germline CDR1 is MNHNY and CDR2 is SVGAGI (reference sequence). Trimming pared 6 bases from V and 8 bases from J, leaving 11 bases between. CDR3 amino acids: CASRRGIYEQFF. In DNA form, the CDR3 reads TGTGCCAGCAGACGGGGAATCTATGAGCAGTTCTTC.

The chain has TRBV19 and TRBJ1-6; tentative D call: TRBD1 (6 bases). Germline-derived CDR1 and CDR2 are LNHDA and SQIVND (reference sequence). Trimming cost V 6 bases and J 2 bases, with 14 bases left between them. The CDR3 totals 16 residues. The DNA for the CDR3 is TGTGCCAGTAGAGGAAGCAGGACAGCCTATAATTCACCCCTCCACTTT. It is translated as CASRGSRTAYNSPLHF.

The chain is built from TRBV18 and TRBJ2-5; 10 bases line up with TRBD1. The tail of the sequence fits TRBJ2-7 better, so the J call may be wrong. The CDR3 consists of 15 residues. The germline V gene has CDR1 KGHSH and CDR2 LQKENI. In DNA, the CDR3 is TGTGCCAGCTCACAGCCGGGACAGGGGTTCTACGAGCAGTACTTC. It translates to CASSQPGQGFYEQYF.

The DNA of the CDR3 is TGTGCCAGCAGCGGTAACAGGGTTGAGCAGTACTTC. It codes for CASSGNRVEQYF. V and J are TRBV11-2 and TRBJ2-7; D possibly corresponds to TRBD1 (6 bases). This CDR3 is 12 amino acids long. V lost 5 bases and J lost 7, with 12 bases in between. Germline V CDR1 and CDR2: SGHAT, FQNNGV.

This chain's CDR3 is CASSALQRQGGQYF. The DNA for the CDR3 is TGTGCCAGCAGTGCCCTACAAAGACAGGGCGGGCAGTACTTC. This chain uses TRBV2 with TRBJ2-7; 7 nucleotides match TRBD1. The germline CDR1 and CDR2 sequences are SNHLY and FYNNEI. V shed 4 bases, J shed 9 bases, and the junction held 12 bases outside the gene matches. CDR3 length: 14 residues.

CDR3 bases: TGCGCCAGCAGCCACCCAGGACAGGGTCACGACGAGCAGTACTTC. Amino acids: CASSHPGQGHDEQYF. The chain employs TRBV4-1 and TRBJ2-7, with 8 bases identical to TRBD1. V gave up 3 bases and J gave up 5 bases; unmatched junction bases: 9. The CDR3 loop spans 15 amino acids. Germline-derived CDR1 and CDR2 are MGHRA and YSYEKL.

In DNA, the CDR3 is TGCGCCAGCTCACGGGCAGGGCCTAACTATGGCTACACCTTC. This encodes CASSRAGPNYGYTF. The V gene is TRBV5-1, the J gene TRBJ1-2; TRBD1 is a possible D gene (5 bases). In germline, CDR1 is SGHRS, CDR2 YFSETQ. The CDR3 runs to 14 residues. The germline V and J ends were trimmed by 7 bases and 0 bases, with 13 bases remaining between them.